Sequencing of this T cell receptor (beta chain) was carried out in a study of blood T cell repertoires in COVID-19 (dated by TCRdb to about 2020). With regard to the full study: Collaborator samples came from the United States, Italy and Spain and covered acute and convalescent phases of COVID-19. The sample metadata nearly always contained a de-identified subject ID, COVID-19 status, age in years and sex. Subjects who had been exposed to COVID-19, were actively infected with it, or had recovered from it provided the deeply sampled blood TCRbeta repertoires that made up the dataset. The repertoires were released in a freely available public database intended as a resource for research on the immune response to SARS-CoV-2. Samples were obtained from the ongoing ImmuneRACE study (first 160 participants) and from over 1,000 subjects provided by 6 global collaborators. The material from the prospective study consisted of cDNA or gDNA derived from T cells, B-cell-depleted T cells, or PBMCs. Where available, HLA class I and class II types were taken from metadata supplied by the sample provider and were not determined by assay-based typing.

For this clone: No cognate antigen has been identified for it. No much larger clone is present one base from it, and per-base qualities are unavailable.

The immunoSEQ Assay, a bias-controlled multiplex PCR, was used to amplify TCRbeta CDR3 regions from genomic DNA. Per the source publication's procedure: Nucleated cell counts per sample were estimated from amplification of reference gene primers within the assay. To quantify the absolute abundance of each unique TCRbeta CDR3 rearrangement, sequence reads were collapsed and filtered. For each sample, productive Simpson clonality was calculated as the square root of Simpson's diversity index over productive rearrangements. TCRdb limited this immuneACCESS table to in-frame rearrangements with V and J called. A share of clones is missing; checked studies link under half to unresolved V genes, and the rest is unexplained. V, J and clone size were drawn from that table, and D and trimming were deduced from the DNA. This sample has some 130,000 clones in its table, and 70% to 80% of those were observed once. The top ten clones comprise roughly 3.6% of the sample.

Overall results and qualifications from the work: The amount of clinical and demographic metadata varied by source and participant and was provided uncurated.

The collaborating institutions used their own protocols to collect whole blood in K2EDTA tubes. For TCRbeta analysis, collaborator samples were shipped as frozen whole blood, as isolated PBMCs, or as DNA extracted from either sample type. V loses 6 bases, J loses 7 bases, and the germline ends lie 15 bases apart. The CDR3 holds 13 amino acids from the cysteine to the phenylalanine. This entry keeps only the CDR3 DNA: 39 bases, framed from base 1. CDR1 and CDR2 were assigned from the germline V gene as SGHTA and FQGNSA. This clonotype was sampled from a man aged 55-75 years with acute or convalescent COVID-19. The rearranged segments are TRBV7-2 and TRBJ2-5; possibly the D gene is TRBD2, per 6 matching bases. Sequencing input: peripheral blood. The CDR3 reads CASSPGSGATQYF. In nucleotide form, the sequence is TGTGCCAGCAGTCCCGGGTCGGGAGCGACCCAGTACTTC.